This T cell receptor (beta chain) was retrieved from a study of CD8+ T cells in alopecia areata. As for treatment: oral pan-JAK inhibitor, 5-10 mg twice daily. cDNA reverse transcribed from extracted RNA served as the sequencing template. Method: immunoSEQ multiplex PCR; TCRdb's copy keeps in-frame clones and lacks some. The sample yields about 210,000 clones, 66% seen once. The sample consisted of CD4+ T cells sorted from blood, taken at week 44, from a patient treated with tofacitinib. The clonotype comes from a human donor with alopecia areata.

CDR3 sequence (DNA): TGCGCCAGCAGCCAAGCCCCTACGACCGGTGAGCAGTACTTC. Residues: CASSQAPTTGEQYF. The genes are TRBV4-1 and TRBJ2-7; D is ambiguous. This CDR3 contains 14 residues. V was shortened by 1 base and J by 7 bases, with 14 bases between the two germline ends. Germline CDR1 is MGHRA and CDR2 is YSYEKL.